Below, one TCR beta chain is given with its context. The V end lost 5 bases, the J end lost 4 bases, and 14 bases lay between the germline ends. The CDR3 covers 14 residues. The V gene's germline CDR1 is SGHTA and CDR2 FQGNSA. This entry is derived from a study of blood T cell repertoires in COVID-19. Authors' analysis steps: Amplification from reference gene primers served as the basis for estimated nucleated cell counts. Repertoires were generated with immunoSEQ multiplex PCR, while TCRdb's copy carries only in-frame clones and drops some. The V and J calls and the clone size are those of that table, but D and trimming were determined from the DNA. The sample lists some 360,000 clones; roughly 87% were seen once.

Source material: peripheral blood. The chain has TRBV7-2 and TRBJ1-2; D gene uncertain. The sequence was obtained from a woman aged 55-70 years with COVID-19, enrolled during active disease. Here the CDR3 reads CASSPEEVGYGYTF. As DNA, the CDR3 is TGTGCCAGCAGCCCCGAAGAGGTGGGCTATGGCTACACCTTC.